Presented here are 5 T cell receptor beta chains from one specimen sequenced in a study of T cells in Graves' hyperthyroidism and ophthalmopathy. Amplification targeted TCR beta CDR3 regions from RNA transcripts. In the first-round RT-PCR of the TCR CDR3, the HTBI primer set was used. A single record per CDR3 protein comes from TCRdb applying MiXCR to the multiplex PCR reads. The sample has about 400,000 distinct CDR3 sequences, approximately 14% seen once. Specimen: blood. The receptors derive from a woman between 18 and 30 years old with Graves' hyperthyroidism.

This clonotype was picked up many times. The chain is built from TRBV18 and TRBJ1-1; possible D gene TRBD1, 6 bases. Trimming shortened V by 1 base and J by 7 bases, and 10 bases separated the two germline ends. This CDR3 comprises 13 residues. Germline V gene lookup returns CDR1 KGHSH and CDR2 LQKENI. The CDR3 is CASSPQQGYEAFF. Here the CDR3 DNA reads TGTGCCAGCTCACCACAACAGGGTTATGAAGCTTTCTTT.

This clonotype was counted a few times. The genes are TRBV20-1 and TRBJ2-3; the match to TRBD2 covers 10 bases. Germline lookup yields CDR1 DFQATT and CDR2 SNEGSKA (reference sequence). The length of the CDR3 is 13 residues. V lost 3 bases to trimming and J lost 7 bases; unmatched junction nucleotides: 4. CDR3 DNA sequence: TGCAGTGCTAGTCAGCGGGAGGGTTATACGCAGTATTTT. This encodes CSASQREGYTQYF.

This clonotype was observed a single time. The V call is TRBV2, the J call TRBJ2-7; 14 bases map to TRBD2. This CDR3 has 18 residues. After removal of 4 bases from V and 2 bases from J, the junction contained 10 bases not matched to a gene. The V gene's germline CDR1 is SNHLY and CDR2 FYNNEI. Here the CDR3 reads CASSGETSGRAAPYEQYF. CDR3 coding DNA: TGTGCCAGCAGTGGGGAGACTAGCGGGAGGGCCGCTCCCTACGAGCAGTACTTC.

This clonotype came up many times. The V and J genes are TRBV7-9 and TRBJ2-5, with 13 bases matching TRBD2. V dropped 5 bases and J dropped 2; count of bases not matched to a gene: 5. Germline V gene lookup returns CDR1 SEHNR and CDR2 FQNEAQ (reference sequence). The CDR3 is 16 amino acids. Written as DNA, the CDR3 is TGTGCCAGCAGCAGACCGGGACTAGCGGGACAAGAGACCCAGTACTTC. It encodes CASSRPGLAGQETQYF.

This clonotype has just a few counts. The chain employs TRBV4-3 and TRBJ1-2; unclear D gene. This CDR3 region has 14 residues. Trimming removed 0 bases at V and 4 bases at J, with 9 bases between. Germline V gene lookup returns CDR1 LGHNA and CDR2 YSLEER. CDR3 region: CASSQDPGAYGYTF. CDR3 in DNA: TGCGCCAGCAGCCAAGATCCCGGTGCCTATGGCTACACCTTC.